This entry features one TCR beta chain sequence. The data are from a study of shared clonotypes between healthy human individuals. Some clones are missing from TCRdb's copy, which holds only in-frame ones; the method was immunoSEQ multiplex PCR. Found here are roughly 1,500,000 clones, 95% to 99% of them singletons; the top ten hold approximately 0.45%. The study enrolled healthy HIV-negative adults without recent acute infections or vaccinations as donors. Germline assignment: CDR1 SGHNT and CDR2 YYREEE (reference sequence). The V and J ends lost 1 base and 3 bases respectively, with 10 bases between them. The CDR3 runs 14 residues.

The source of this sequence is a man between 25 and 39 years old in good health. This rearrangement joins TRBV5-4 to TRBJ1-1; maybe TRBD1 (5 bases). The sequencing input was naive CD4+ T cells sorted from blood. Subset described: CD45RA+ positively selected. The DNA for the CDR3 is TGTGCCAGCAGCTTGAGGGGAGCGGACACTGAAGCTTTCTTT. Translating it yields CASSLRGADTEAFF.